The TCR beta chain described here comes from a study of shared clonotypes between healthy human individuals. The junction had 7 bases not matched to a gene; V was cut back by 5 bases and J by 2 bases. The length of the CDR3 is 15 residues. Germline loops: CDR1 MNHEY, CDR2 SMNVEV (reference sequence). Donors comprised only Caucasian adults living in Nashville, Tennessee. Sorted subsets were amplified in replicate PCRs using approximately 0.2 ug DNA, 30,000 to 35,000 T cell genomes. Clones were sequenced by immunoSEQ multiplex PCR, and TCRdb holds only the in-frame ones, with some missing. Of about 230,000 clones in the sample, about 65% are singletons; the top ten hold 8.5% to 14%. This clone has a count of ten or more. Other DNA sequences in the same sample also yield this CDR3.

Sequencing was carried out using memory CD4+ T cells sorted from blood. Subset in this sample: CD45RA-negative fraction. The source of this sequence is a man aged 25-45 years in good health. The chain is built from TRBV27 and TRBJ2-7, with 9 bases aligning to TRBD1. CDR3 sequence reads: CASSEGTGKTYEQYF. The CDR3 nucleotides are TGTGCCAGCAGTGAAGGGACAGGGAAAACCTACGAGCAGTACTTC.